This is a list of T cell receptor beta chains from one sample in a study of beta chain features in type 1 diabetes. Assay: immunoSEQ multiplex PCR; the TCRdb copy retains only in-frame clones and omits some. The repertoire holds 130,000 to 150,000 clones, with just over 9% as singletons. Material for sequencing was central memory CD4+ T cells from blood. These receptor sequences come from a man younger than 30 in good health. Both conserved end residues are part of each CDR3. The D gene is left open where the match is weak. For some rows the clone size is stated as once, few or many, or as a class when expanded; others skip it.

v_call: TRBV6-1
d_call: NA
j_call: TRBJ1-5
cdr3_length: 14
clone_size: NA
cdr3_nt: TGTGCCAGCACCCCCCAGGGGACCAATCAGCCCCAGCATTTT
cdr3_aa: CASTPQGTNQPQHF

v_call: TRBV11-2
d_call: NA
j_call: TRBJ2-1
cdr3_length: 13
clone_size: NA
cdr3_nt: TGTGCCAGCAGCTTAGCCAGGAACAATGAGCAGTTCTTC
cdr3_aa: CASSLARNNEQFF

v_call: TRBV28
d_call: TRBD1
j_call: TRBJ2-2
cdr3_length: 15
clone_size: NA
cdr3_nt: TGTGCCAGCAGTTCTACTGGACAGGCAACCGGGGAGCTGTTTTTT
cdr3_aa: CASSSTGQATGELFF

v_call: TRBV11-2
d_call: NA
j_call: TRBJ1-2
cdr3_length: 14
clone_size: few
cdr3_nt: TGTGCCAGCAGCTTGGACAGACATACCTATGGCTACACCTTC
cdr3_aa: CASSLDRHTYGYTF

v_call: TRBV2
d_call: TRBD1
j_call: TRBJ2-1
cdr3_length: 16
clone_size: NA
cdr3_nt: TGTGCCAGCAGTGAGTTAGGACAGGGCTTCTACAATGAGCAGTTCTTC
cdr3_aa: CASSELGQGFYNEQFF

v_call: TRBV4-3
d_call: NA
j_call: TRBJ2-2
cdr3_length: 15
clone_size: NA
cdr3_nt: TGCGCCAGCAGCCTCCACGGGTCCGCTTCCGGGGAGCTGTTTTTT
cdr3_aa: CASSLHGSASGELFF

v_call: TRBV6-1
d_call: NA
j_call: TRBJ1-5
cdr3_length: 14
clone_size: few
cdr3_nt: TGTGCCAGCAGTGAAGGAGGGCGAAATCAGCCCCAGCATTTT
cdr3_aa: CASSEGGRNQPQHF

v_call: TRBV7-8
d_call: NA
j_call: TRBJ2-7
cdr3_length: 15
clone_size: NA
cdr3_nt: TGTGCCAGCAGCGTCGGCGGGACAGCCTCCTACGAGCAGTACTTC
cdr3_aa: CASSVGGTASYEQYF

v_call: TRBV6-5
d_call: NA
j_call: TRBJ2-7
cdr3_length: 13
clone_size: few
cdr3_nt: TGTGCCAGCAGTTACAGGACTTACTACGAGCAGTACTTC
cdr3_aa: CASSYRTYYEQYF

v_call: TRBV13
d_call: TRBD1
j_call: TRBJ1-1
cdr3_length: 15
clone_size: few
cdr3_nt: TGTGCCAGCGGGACAGGGGGCTTATCGAACACTGAAGCTTTCTTT
cdr3_aa: CASGTGGLSNTEAFF

v_call: TRBV16
d_call: TRBD1
j_call: TRBJ2-3
cdr3_length: 15
clone_size: NA
cdr3_nt: TGTGCCAGCAGCCAGAGACAGGGTGGAACAGATACGCAGTATTTT
cdr3_aa: CASSQRQGGTDTQYF

v_call: TRBV6-6
d_call: NA
j_call: TRBJ1-5
cdr3_length: 14
clone_size: NA
cdr3_nt: TGTGCCAGCAGTTCCGCACAGGGTGATCAGCCCCAGCATTTT
cdr3_aa: CASSSAQGDQPQHF

v_call: TRBV25-1
d_call: NA
j_call: TRBJ2-7
cdr3_length: 15
clone_size: NA
cdr3_nt: TGTGCCAGCAGTGAAGTGGGGACAAATACCTACGAGCAGTACTTC
cdr3_aa: CASSEVGTNTYEQYF

v_call: TRBV6-5
d_call: NA
j_call: TRBJ2-1
cdr3_length: 13
clone_size: few
cdr3_nt: TGTGCCAGCAGTGAGATGTCCTACAATGAGCAGTTCTTC
cdr3_aa: CASSEMSYNEQFF

v_call: TRBV9
d_call: NA
j_call: TRBJ2-2
cdr3_length: 12
clone_size: many
cdr3_nt: TGTGCCAGCAGCCCCCAGTCCGGGGAGCTGTTTTTT
cdr3_aa: CASSPQSGELFF

v_call: TRBV30
d_call: TRBD1
j_call: TRBJ1-2
cdr3_length: 13
clone_size: few
cdr3_nt: TGTGCCCTCTCCCAGGGACAGAACTATGGCTACACCTTC
cdr3_aa: CALSQGQNYGYTF

v_call: TRBV5-4
d_call: NA
j_call: TRBJ1-2
cdr3_length: 14
clone_size: NA
cdr3_nt: TGTGCCAGCAGCCCCTGGGCAGGGGAAGGCGGCTACACCTTC
cdr3_aa: CASSPWAGEGGYTF

v_call: TRBV7-3
d_call: TRBD1
j_call: TRBJ2-2
cdr3_length: 14
clone_size: many
cdr3_nt: TGTGCCAGCAGCCGGGACAGTCGGGGCGGGGAGCTGTTTTTT
cdr3_aa: CASSRDSRGGELFF

v_call: TRBV7-2
d_call: NA
j_call: TRBJ2-7
cdr3_length: 15
clone_size: few
cdr3_nt: TGTGCCAGCAGCTTAGTGAGCAGGTTGCCCTACGAGCAGTACTTC
cdr3_aa: CASSLVSRLPYEQYF

v_call: TRBV11-3
d_call: TRBD1
j_call: TRBJ2-6
cdr3_length: 15
clone_size: NA
cdr3_nt: TGTGCCAGCAGCCAGGGGGCGGCGGGGGCCAACGTCCTGACTTTC
cdr3_aa: CASSQGAAGANVLTF

v_call: TRBV19
d_call: NA
j_call: TRBJ2-6
cdr3_length: 15
clone_size: few
cdr3_nt: TGTGCCAGTAGTAATCCAGGTTCTGGGGCCAACGTCCTGACTTTC
cdr3_aa: CASSNPGSGANVLTF

v_call: TRBV6-6
d_call: TRBD1
j_call: TRBJ2-7
cdr3_length: 15
clone_size: few
cdr3_nt: TGTGCCAGCAGTCCCCCGGGACAGGGGTCCTACGAGCAGTACTTC
cdr3_aa: CASSPPGQGSYEQYF

v_call: TRBV29-1
d_call: NA
j_call: TRBJ1-1
cdr3_length: 12
clone_size: many
cdr3_nt: TGCAGCGTTAAGCAGGGTAACACTGAAGCTTTCTTT
cdr3_aa: CSVKQGNTEAFF

v_call: TRBV28
d_call: TRBD1
j_call: TRBJ1-6
cdr3_length: 18
clone_size: once
cdr3_nt: TGTGCCAGCAGTCTAAACCCGACAGGGACCGGTTATAATTCACCCCTCCACTTT
cdr3_aa: CASSLNPTGTGYNSPLHF

v_call: TRBV5-1
d_call: NA
j_call: TRBJ2-3
cdr3_length: 14
clone_size: NA
cdr3_nt: TGCGCCAGCAGCCCGAGCGGCAGCACAGATACGCAGTATTTT
cdr3_aa: CASSPSGSTDTQYF

v_call: TRBV7-9
d_call: NA
j_call: TRBJ1-3
cdr3_length: 15
clone_size: many
cdr3_nt: TGTGCCAGCAGCCCCCCGAGCGGCGCCGGAAACACCATATATTTT
cdr3_aa: CASSPPSGAGNTIYF

v_call: TRBV7-9
d_call: TRBD2
j_call: TRBJ2-5
cdr3_length: 14
clone_size: few
cdr3_nt: TGTGCCAGCAGCCCGGGACTAGTTAGGGAGACCCAGTACTTC
cdr3_aa: CASSPGLVRETQYF

v_call: TRBV18
d_call: TRBD1
j_call: TRBJ2-6
cdr3_length: 18
clone_size: many
cdr3_nt: TGTGCCAGCTCACCCCGGGACAGTCTTCACTCTGGGGCCAACGTCCTGACTTTC
cdr3_aa: CASSPRDSLHSGANVLTF

v_call: TRBV7-2
d_call: NA
j_call: TRBJ2-7
cdr3_length: 16
clone_size: few
cdr3_nt: TGTGCCAGCAGCTTAGTTGCAGGGATTAACTCCTACGAGCAGTACTTC
cdr3_aa: CASSLVAGINSYEQYF

v_call: TRBV6-5
d_call: TRBD2
j_call: TRBJ2-1
cdr3_length: 16
clone_size: few
cdr3_nt: TGTGCCAGCAGTTCCCAACTAGCGGGGGGGTACAATGAGCAGTTCTTC
cdr3_aa: CASSSQLAGGYNEQFF

v_call: TRBV7-7
d_call: NA
j_call: TRBJ2-1
cdr3_length: 15
clone_size: NA
cdr3_nt: TGTGCCAGCAGCTTAGCGGGGGCTCTCTACAATGAGCAGTTCTTC
cdr3_aa: CASSLAGALYNEQFF

v_call: TRBV7-8
d_call: NA
j_call: TRBJ2-5
cdr3_length: 11
clone_size: NA
cdr3_nt: TGTGCCAGCGCGACGGGGGAGACCCAGTACTTC
cdr3_aa: CASATGETQYF

v_call: TRBV5-8
d_call: TRBD1
j_call: TRBJ2-2
cdr3_length: 14
clone_size: few
cdr3_nt: TGTGCCAGTGGCACAGGGGCGGCCACCGGGGAGCTGTTTTTT
cdr3_aa: CASGTGAATGELFF

v_call: TRBV7-9
d_call: TRBD1
j_call: TRBJ1-2
cdr3_length: 14
clone_size: few
cdr3_nt: TGTGCCAGCAGCTTAGAAGTACAGGGGTATGGCTACACCTTC
cdr3_aa: CASSLEVQGYGYTF

v_call: TRBV5-4
d_call: TRBD1
j_call: TRBJ2-5
cdr3_length: 14
clone_size: few
cdr3_nt: TGTGCCAGCAGTACCGGGACAGGGAAAGAGACCCAGTACTTC
cdr3_aa: CASSTGTGKETQYF

v_call: TRBV4-2
d_call: NA
j_call: TRBJ2-6
cdr3_length: 17
clone_size: many
cdr3_nt: TGTGCCAGCAGCCAAGATCTTTACGGGTCTGGGGCCAACGTCCTGACTTTC
cdr3_aa: CASSQDLYGSGANVLTF

v_call: TRBV6-5
d_call: NA
j_call: TRBJ2-7
cdr3_length: 12
clone_size: few
cdr3_nt: TGTGCCAGCGGCCCCACGGGCTACGAGCAGTACTTC
cdr3_aa: CASGPTGYEQYF

v_call: TRBV29-1
d_call: TRBD2
j_call: TRBJ2-3
cdr3_length: 14
clone_size: few
cdr3_nt: TGCAGCGTTCGAAGTAGCGGGGTGACAGATACGCAGTATTTT
cdr3_aa: CSVRSSGVTDTQYF

v_call: TRBV9
d_call: NA
j_call: TRBJ2-7
cdr3_length: 15
clone_size: few
cdr3_nt: TGTGCCAGCAGCGTAGGGTGGGCGCCGCTGTACGAGCAGTACTTC
cdr3_aa: CASSVGWAPLYEQYF

v_call: TRBV30
d_call: TRBD1
j_call: TRBJ1-3
cdr3_length: 13
clone_size: many
cdr3_nt: TGTGCCTGTCAGGGGGTAATTGGAAACACCATATATTTT
cdr3_aa: CACQGVIGNTIYF

v_call: TRBV30
d_call: TRBD1
j_call: TRBJ1-1
cdr3_length: 12
clone_size: many
cdr3_nt: TGTGCCTGGAGATACACAGGGGCTCGAGCTTTCTTT
cdr3_aa: CAWRYTGARAFF

v_call: TRBV7-8
d_call: NA
j_call: TRBJ2-1
cdr3_length: 15
clone_size: NA
cdr3_nt: TGTGCCAGCAGCCGGGCGGGGTACCCCTACAATGAGCAGTTCTTC
cdr3_aa: CASSRAGYPYNEQFF

v_call: TRBV7-2
d_call: NA
j_call: TRBJ1-5
cdr3_length: 12
clone_size: NA
cdr3_nt: TGTGCCAGCAGCGACTACAATCAGCCCCAGCATTTT
cdr3_aa: CASSDYNQPQHF

v_call: TRBV11-3
d_call: TRBD2
j_call: TRBJ2-1
cdr3_length: 16
clone_size: NA
cdr3_nt: TGTGCCAGCAGCTTAGCCCGGGGGGTTGTGGACAATGAGCAGTTCTTC
cdr3_aa: CASSLARGVVDNEQFF

v_call: TRBV13
d_call: NA
j_call: TRBJ1-1
cdr3_length: 16
clone_size: many
cdr3_nt: TGTGCCAGCAGCCGGCTAACGGGACAAACGAACACTGAAGCTTTCTTT
cdr3_aa: CASSRLTGQTNTEAFF

v_call: TRBV19
d_call: NA
j_call: TRBJ2-3
cdr3_length: 14
clone_size: few
cdr3_nt: TGTGCCAGTAGTGAGTCCCTCAGCACAGATACGCAGTATTTT
cdr3_aa: CASSESLSTDTQYF

v_call: TRBV5-1
d_call: NA
j_call: TRBJ2-1
cdr3_length: 13
clone_size: few
cdr3_nt: TGCGCCAGCAGCTTGCCCGGAGGCAATGAGCAGTTCTTC
cdr3_aa: CASSLPGGNEQFF

v_call: TRBV5-6
d_call: TRBD1
j_call: TRBJ1-3
cdr3_length: 14
clone_size: few
cdr3_nt: TGTGCCAGCAGCTCCGGGACAGGGTTTTACACCATATATTTT
cdr3_aa: CASSSGTGFYTIYF

v_call: TRBV9
d_call: TRBD1
j_call: TRBJ1-6
cdr3_length: 14
clone_size: NA
cdr3_nt: TGTGCCAGCAGCGCAGGGGGCCGGAATTCACCCCTCCACTTT
cdr3_aa: CASSAGGRNSPLHF

v_call: TRBV7-2
d_call: TRBD1
j_call: TRBJ2-5
cdr3_length: 14
clone_size: few
cdr3_nt: TGTGCCAGCAGCTTCACAGGGGACGGGGAGACCCAGTACTTC
cdr3_aa: CASSFTGDGETQYF

v_call: TRBV7-9
d_call: NA
j_call: TRBJ2-3
cdr3_length: 16
clone_size: NA
cdr3_nt: TGCGCCAGCAGCCAAGATAGTGGGGGGGCCGTGGATACGCAGTATTTT
cdr3_aa: CASSQDSGGAVDTQYF

v_call: TRBV28
d_call: TRBD1
j_call: TRBJ1-6
cdr3_length: 14
clone_size: few
cdr3_nt: TGTGCCAGCACCCCAGGGGGGCTGGATTCACCCCTCCACTTT
cdr3_aa: CASTPGGLDSPLHF

v_call: TRBV18
d_call: NA
j_call: TRBJ2-2
cdr3_length: 15
clone_size: many
cdr3_nt: TGTGCCAGCTCACCACGGGCTAGCGAGAACGGGGAGCTGTTTTTT
cdr3_aa: CASSPRASENGELFF

v_call: TRBV7-2
d_call: NA
j_call: TRBJ2-3
cdr3_length: 14
clone_size: few
cdr3_nt: TGTGCCAGCAGCCTCGGGACCGGGGGAGATACGCAGTATTTT
cdr3_aa: CASSLGTGGDTQYF

v_call: TRBV4-2
d_call: NA
j_call: TRBJ1-2
cdr3_length: 14
clone_size: NA
cdr3_nt: TGTGCCAGCAGCCAAGCGGGGAACCTTTATGGCTACACCTTC
cdr3_aa: CASSQAGNLYGYTF

v_call: TRBV6-5
d_call: TRBD2
j_call: TRBJ2-1
cdr3_length: 15
clone_size: few
cdr3_nt: TGTGCCAGCAGTTCCGGGACTAGCGGGGGGAATGAGCAGTTCTTC
cdr3_aa: CASSSGTSGGNEQFF